The T cell receptor beta chain under discussion was sequenced for a study of blood T cell repertoires in COVID-19. At the level of the study: Italy, Spain and the United States were the sources of the convalescent and acute COVID-19 samples.

As originally analysed: The assay estimated nucleated cells by amplifying reference gene primers. Measured with immunoSEQ multiplex PCR; TCRdb has only the in-frame clones, and not every one. That table supplies the V and J calls and clone size; D and trimming were determined from the DNA. The sample lists just over 80,000 clones, around 81% occurring once. The receptor was isolated from an elderly man with acute or convalescent COVID-19. Specimen: peripheral blood.

The CDR3 DNA reads as TGTGCCAGCAGTTTCACGGGACAGGGGGTGAACGGGCAGTACTTC. Translated, it gives CASSFTGQGVNGQYF. The J gene is TRBJ2-7, the V gene TRBV28; the match to TRBD1 covers 11 bases. J was trimmed by 9 bases and V by 3 bases; bases with no gene match: 10. Germline V lookup: CDR1 MDHEN, CDR2 SYDVKM. This CDR3 spans 15 amino acids.